These T cell receptor beta chains were read from a single sample in a study of cytotoxic CD8 clonotypes in ibrutinib-treated CLL. Libraries were prepared by immunoSEQ multiplex PCR; TCRdb keeps only in-frame clonotypes and omits some of them. Here the sample spans about 60,000 clones, roughly 50% being singletons. This specimen was PBMCs, taken at disease progression, from a patient treated with ibrutinib. The receptors come from a human donor with chronic lymphocytic leukemia. Both conserved end residues are part of each CDR3. Each record gives: V gene, J gene, D gene, clone size, CDR3 protein, CDR3 DNA. The D gene is left open where the match is weak. Size tells how often a clone was seen (once, few, many) or the class of an expanded clone, and some rows leave it out.

v_gene: TRBV19; j_gene: TRBJ2-2; d_gene: NA; abundance: NA; CDR3aa: CATPARYTGELFF; CDR3nt: TGTGCCACACCAGCGAGATATACCGGGGAGCTGTTTTTT
v_gene: TRBV2; j_gene: TRBJ1-6; d_gene: TRBD1; abundance: medium-sized; CDR3aa: CASRDRDESPLHF; CDR3nt: TGTGCCAGCAGGGACAGGGATGAATCACCCCTCCACTTT
v_gene: TRBV4-2; j_gene: TRBJ2-7; d_gene: NA; abundance: NA; CDR3aa: CASSQEGESSYEQYF; CDR3nt: TGTGCCAGCAGCCAAGAGGGCGAGAGCTCCTACGAGCAGTACTTC
v_gene: TRBV5-1; j_gene: TRBJ2-1; d_gene: NA; abundance: NA; CDR3aa: CASSLWGDEQFF; CDR3nt: TGCGCCAGCAGCTTGTGGGGGGATGAGCAGTTCTTC
v_gene: TRBV19; j_gene: TRBJ2-7; d_gene: NA; abundance: NA; CDR3aa: CASSIGAGRHEQYF; CDR3nt: TGTGCCAGTAGTATTGGGGCAGGGAGGCACGAGCAGTACTTC
v_gene: TRBV4-1; j_gene: TRBJ2-7; d_gene: NA; abundance: NA; CDR3aa: CASSQGRGGSYEQYF; CDR3nt: TGCGCCAGCAGCCAAGGCCGAGGGGGATCCTACGAGCAGTACTTC
v_gene: TRBV14; j_gene: TRBJ1-2; d_gene: TRBD1; abundance: NA; CDR3aa: CASSQEDRGWGYTF; CDR3nt: TGTGCCAGCAGCCAAGAGGACAGGGGCTGGGGCTACACCTTC
v_gene: TRBV30; j_gene: TRBJ1-3; d_gene: NA; abundance: few; CDR3aa: CAWSGTDSGNTIYF; CDR3nt: TGTGCCTGGAGTGGGACGGACTCTGGAAACACCATATATTTT
v_gene: TRBV5-1; j_gene: TRBJ2-6; d_gene: NA; abundance: few; CDR3aa: CASSLRGDTSGANVLTF; CDR3nt: TGCGCCAGCAGCTTGAGAGGAGACACCTCTGGGGCCAACGTCCTGACTTTC
v_gene: TRBV7-2; j_gene: TRBJ2-7; d_gene: TRBD2; abundance: NA; CDR3aa: CASSPAGTRTYEQYF; CDR3nt: TGTGCCAGCAGCCCTGCCGGGACTAGGACTTACGAGCAGTACTTC
v_gene: TRBV19; j_gene: TRBJ2-3; d_gene: NA; abundance: many; CDR3aa: CASSARQADTQYF; CDR3nt: TGTGCCAGTAGCGCTAGACAGGCAGATACGCAGTATTTT
v_gene: TRBV5-1; j_gene: TRBJ2-7; d_gene: NA; abundance: NA; CDR3aa: CASSLDGGLYEQYF; CDR3nt: TGCGCCAGCAGCTTGGACGGGGGGCTCTACGAGCAGTACTTC
v_gene: TRBV9; j_gene: TRBJ2-1; d_gene: TRBD2; abundance: few; CDR3aa: CASSIRKGTSGTGVYNEQFF; CDR3nt: TGTGCCAGCAGCATCAGAAAGGGAACTAGCGGGACAGGCGTGTACAATGAGCAGTTCTTC
v_gene: TRBV28; j_gene: TRBJ2-2; d_gene: NA; abundance: NA; CDR3aa: CASSLSLRTGELFF; CDR3nt: TGTGCCAGCAGTTTATCTTTGAGAACCGGGGAGCTGTTTTTT
v_gene: TRBV25-1; j_gene: TRBJ2-4; d_gene: TRBD2; abundance: NA; CDR3aa: CASSGREGLRPNIQYF; CDR3nt: TGTGCCAGCAGTGGGCGGGAGGGCCTACGACCAAACATTCAGTACTTC
v_gene: TRBV16; j_gene: TRBJ1-5; d_gene: NA; abundance: NA; CDR3aa: CASSLRWSNQPQHF; CDR3nt: TGTGCCAGCAGCCTCAGGTGGAGCAATCAGCCCCAGCATTTT
v_gene: TRBV7-3; j_gene: TRBJ2-3; d_gene: NA; abundance: many; CDR3aa: CASSHGGRNTDTQYF; CDR3nt: TGTGCCAGCAGCCACGGGGGACGAAACACAGATACGCAGTATTTT
v_gene: TRBV28; j_gene: TRBJ2-7; d_gene: NA; abundance: NA; CDR3aa: CASSLGYEQYF; CDR3nt: TGTGCCAGCAGTCTCGGGTACGAGCAGTACTTC
v_gene: TRBV27; j_gene: TRBJ2-7; d_gene: NA; abundance: NA; CDR3aa: CASSLSGDYEQYF; CDR3nt: TGTGCCAGCAGTTTATCTGGGGACTACGAGCAGTACTTC
v_gene: TRBV4-1; j_gene: TRBJ2-4; d_gene: NA; abundance: few; CDR3aa: CASSPRSIAKNIQYF; CDR3nt: TGCGCCAGCAGCCCACGGAGTATAGCCAAAAACATTCAGTACTTC
v_gene: TRBV4-1; j_gene: TRBJ2-1; d_gene: NA; abundance: few; CDR3aa: CASSHPGQTEQFF; CDR3nt: TGCGCCAGCAGCCATCCAGGGCAAACTGAGCAGTTCTTC
v_gene: TRBV11-3; j_gene: TRBJ1-6; d_gene: NA; abundance: NA; CDR3aa: CASSRSGVSPLHF; CDR3nt: TGTGCCAGCAGCCGCTCCGGGGTTTCACCCCTCCACTTT
v_gene: TRBV27; j_gene: TRBJ2-1; d_gene: NA; abundance: once; CDR3aa: CASSSHGSSYNEQFF; CDR3nt: TGTGCCAGCAGTTCCCACGGGAGCTCCTACAATGAGCAGTTCTTC
v_gene: TRBV21-1; j_gene: TRBJ2-7; d_gene: NA; abundance: few; CDR3aa: CASSRVLAGEFVGEQYF; CDR3nt: TGTGCCAGCAGCAGAGTACTAGCGGGAGAATTCGTAGGCGAGCAGTACTTC
v_gene: TRBV29-1; j_gene: TRBJ2-7; d_gene: NA; abundance: NA; CDR3aa: CSVATYEQYF; CDR3nt: TGCAGCGTTGCAACCTACGAGCAGTACTTC
v_gene: TRBV7-9; j_gene: TRBJ2-4; d_gene: NA; abundance: few; CDR3aa: CASSSRGVHNIQYF; CDR3nt: TGTGCCAGCAGCTCTCGTGGAGTTCATAACATTCAGTACTTC
v_gene: TRBV9; j_gene: TRBJ2-5; d_gene: TRBD2; abundance: NA; CDR3aa: CASSARGGDRETQYF; CDR3nt: TGTGCCAGCAGCGCTCGCGGGGGGGACCGAGAGACCCAGTACTTC
v_gene: TRBV11-2; j_gene: TRBJ2-7; d_gene: NA; abundance: NA; CDR3aa: CASSLYQGSEQYF; CDR3nt: TGTGCCAGCAGCTTATATCAGGGCTCCGAGCAGTACTTC
v_gene: TRBV6-5; j_gene: TRBJ1-3; d_gene: NA; abundance: NA; CDR3aa: CASSYRGGAGNTIYF; CDR3nt: TGTGCCAGCAGTTACAGAGGGGGTGCTGGAAACACCATATATTTT
v_gene: TRBV18; j_gene: TRBJ2-1; d_gene: NA; abundance: NA; CDR3aa: CASSFVYNEQFF; CDR3nt: TGTGCCAGCTCGTTTGTCTACAATGAGCAGTTCTTC
v_gene: TRBV28; j_gene: TRBJ2-7; d_gene: NA; abundance: NA; CDR3aa: CASSSLTGLDEQYF; CDR3nt: TGTGCCAGCAGTTCCCTTACTGGGCTGGACGAGCAGTACTTC
v_gene: TRBV7-2; j_gene: TRBJ2-5; d_gene: TRBD2; abundance: NA; CDR3aa: CASSLDRGGFETQYF; CDR3nt: TGTGCCAGCAGCTTAGATCGCGGGGGGTTCGAGACCCAGTACTTC